A single sample is the source of the 9 T cell receptor beta chains below, sequenced in a study of blood T cell repertoires in COVID-19. Using immunoSEQ multiplex PCR, the repertoire was profiled, and TCRdb retains in-frame clones only, with some absent. The sample lists just over 350,000 clones; about 90% were seen once. Sequencing was done on a sample of PBMCs or T cells enriched from blood (not recorded which). Receptors were obtained from a woman in her thirties who had recovered from COVID-19.

CDR3 DNA: TGCAGCGTTTCCCGGGGGGGTATAGTCACCGGGGAGCTGTTTTTT. The encoded protein is CSVSRGGIVTGELFF. The chain uses TRBV29-1 and TRBJ2-2, with 8 bases identical to TRBD2. From germline, CDR1 is SQVTM and CDR2 ANQGSEA. Trimming removed 5 bases from V and 4 bases from J; junction bases left unmatched: 9. CDR3 length: 15 amino acids.

The chain links TRBV7-2 to TRBJ1-2; 12 positions agree with TRBD1. The CDR3 sequence is 17 residues long. Germline assignment: CDR1 SGHTA and CDR2 FQGNSA. After removal of 4 bases from V and 4 bases from J, the junction contained 10 bases not matched to a gene. The CDR3 DNA is TGTGCCAGCAGCTCCCCCGGGACAGGGGGCATGTTCTATGGCTACACCTTC. Amino acids: CASSSPGTGGMFYGYTF. Combining the CDR3 with reference TRBV7-2 and TRBJ1-2 gives the whole variable domain GAGVSQSPSNKVTEKGKDVELRCDPISGHTALYWYRQSLGQGLEFLIYFQGNSAPDKSGLPSDRFSAERTGGSVSTLTIQRTQQEDSAVYLCASSSPGTGGMFYGYTFGSGTRLTVV.

The CDR3 region is CASSYSGQNNQPQHF. Here the CDR3 DNA reads TGTGCCAGCAGTTACTCCGGACAGAACAATCAGCCCCAGCATTTT. V and J are TRBV6-5 and TRBJ1-5, with TRBD1 as a possible D gene (6 bases). Germline V gene sequence: CDR1 MNHEY, CDR2 SVGAGI. The CDR3 sequence is 15 residues long. V lost 0 bases, J lost 3 bases, and 9 bases lay in between.

The gene calls are TRBV28 and TRBJ2-1, with TRBD2 matching 10 bases. CDR3 length: 14 residues. J was trimmed by 7 bases and V by 7 bases; bases with no gene match: 7. CDR1 and CDR2 (germline): MDHEN, SYDVKM. CDR3 in amino acids: CASITSGMGNEQFF. The CDR3, as DNA: TGTGCCAGCATAACTAGCGGGATGGGGAATGAGCAGTTCTTC. Full variable domain (rest looked up from reference TRBV28 and TRBJ2-1): DVKVTQSSRYLVKRTGEKVFLECVQDMDHENMFWYRQDPGLGLRLIYFSYDVKMKEKGDIPEGYSVSREKKERFSLILESASTNQTSMYLCASITSGMGNEQFFGPGTRLTVL.

This clone was recorded once. The chain recombines TRBV20-1 with TRBJ2-3, with 13 bases matching TRBD2. This CDR3 is 16 amino acids long. Germline V lookup: CDR1 DFQATT, CDR2 SNEGSKA (reference sequence). Unmatched junction bases numbered 9, after V lost 3 bases and J lost 6 bases. The CDR3 region has the DNA TGCAGTGCTAGTGGCGGACTAGCGGGGGCCAGGGATACGCAGTATTTT. Amino acids: CSASGGLAGARDTQYF.

The chain uses TRBV4-1 and TRBJ2-3, with a possible D match to TRBD2 (6 bases). Germline loops: CDR1 MGHRA, CDR2 YSYEKL. Trimming left V 6 bases short and J 2 bases short, with 12 bases between. The CDR3 is 14 residues long. The CDR3 DNA reads as TGCGCCAGCAGTCCGGCTAGCGCCACAGATACGCAGTATTTT. This sequence encodes CASSPASATDTQYF.

The chain links TRBV15 to TRBJ2-7, with D possibly TRBD1 on 6 matching bases. The CDR3 extends over 14 amino acids. In germline, CDR1 is LNHNV, CDR2 YYDKDF (reference sequence). V dropped 3 bases and J dropped 5 bases, with 14 bases sitting between them. DNA for the CDR3: TGTGCCACCAGCAGGAGAGGACAGAACCACGAGCAGTACTTC. Amino acid sequence: CATSRRGQNHEQYF.

The chain has TRBV5-4 and TRBJ2-3, with D possibly being TRBD2 (6 bases). CDR1 is SGHNT, CDR2 YYREEE, per germline (reference sequence). The CDR3 loop spans 14 amino acids. The germline V and J ends were trimmed by 5 bases and 6 bases, with 16 bases remaining between them. The CDR3 reads CASSRASDRDTQYF. The CDR3 nucleotides are TGTGCCAGCAGTAGGGCTAGCGATAGGGATACGCAGTATTTT.

This clone has more than one count but fewer than ten. This chain joins TRBV4-2 and TRBJ2-7; TRBD1 matches at 7 bases. The length of the CDR3 is 14 residues. V was clipped by 4 bases and J by 2 bases; unmatched bases: 5. Germline V gives CDR1 LGHNA, CDR2 YNFKEQ. The CDR3 bases are TGTGCCAGCAGCCCCCGGGACAGTACCTACGAGCAGTACTTC. Its protein is CASSPRDSTYEQYF.